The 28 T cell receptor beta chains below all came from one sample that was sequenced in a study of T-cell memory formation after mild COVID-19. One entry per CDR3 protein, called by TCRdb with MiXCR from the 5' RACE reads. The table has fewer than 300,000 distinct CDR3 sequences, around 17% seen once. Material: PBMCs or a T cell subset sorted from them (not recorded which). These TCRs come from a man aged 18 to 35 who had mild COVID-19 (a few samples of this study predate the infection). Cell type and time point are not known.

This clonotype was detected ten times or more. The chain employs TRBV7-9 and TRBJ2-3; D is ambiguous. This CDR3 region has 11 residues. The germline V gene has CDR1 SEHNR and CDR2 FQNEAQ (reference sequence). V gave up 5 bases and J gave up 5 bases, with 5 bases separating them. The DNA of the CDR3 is TGTGCCAGCAGCGAAGGAGATACGCAGTATTTT. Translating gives CASSEGDTQYF.

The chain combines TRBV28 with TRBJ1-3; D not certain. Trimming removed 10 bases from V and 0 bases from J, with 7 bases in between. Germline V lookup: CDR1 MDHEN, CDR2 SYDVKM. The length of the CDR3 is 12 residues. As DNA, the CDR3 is TGTGCCACCAGCCTCTCTGGAAACACCATATATTTT. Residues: CATSLSGNTIYF.

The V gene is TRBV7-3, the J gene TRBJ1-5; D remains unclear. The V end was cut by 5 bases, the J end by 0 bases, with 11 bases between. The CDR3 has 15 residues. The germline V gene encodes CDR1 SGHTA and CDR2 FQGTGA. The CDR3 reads CASSQTANSNQPQHF. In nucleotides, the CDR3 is TGTGCCAGCAGCCAGACGGCAAATAGCAATCAGCCCCAGCATTTT.

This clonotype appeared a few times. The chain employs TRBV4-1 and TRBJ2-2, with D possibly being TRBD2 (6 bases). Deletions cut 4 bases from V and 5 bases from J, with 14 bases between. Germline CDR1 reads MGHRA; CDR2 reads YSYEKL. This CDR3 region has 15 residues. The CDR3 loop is CASSPPWGETGELFF. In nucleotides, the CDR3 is TGCGCCAGCAGCCCCCCGTGGGGGGAGACCGGGGAGCTGTTTTTT.

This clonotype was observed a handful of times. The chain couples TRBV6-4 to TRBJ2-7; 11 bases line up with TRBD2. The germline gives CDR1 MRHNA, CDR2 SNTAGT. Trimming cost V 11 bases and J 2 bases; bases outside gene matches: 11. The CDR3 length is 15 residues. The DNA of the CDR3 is TGTGCCGGCTTTTCTTCTAGCGGGGGGACCTACGAGCAGTACGTC. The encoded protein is CAGFSSSGGTYEQYV.

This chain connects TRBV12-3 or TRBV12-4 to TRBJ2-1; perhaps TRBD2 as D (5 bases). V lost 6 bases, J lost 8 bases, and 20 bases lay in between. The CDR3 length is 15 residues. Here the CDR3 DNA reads TGTGCCAGCAGCCAGCCAATACGGGGTACAGATGAGCAGTTCTTC. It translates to CASSQPIRGTDEQFF.

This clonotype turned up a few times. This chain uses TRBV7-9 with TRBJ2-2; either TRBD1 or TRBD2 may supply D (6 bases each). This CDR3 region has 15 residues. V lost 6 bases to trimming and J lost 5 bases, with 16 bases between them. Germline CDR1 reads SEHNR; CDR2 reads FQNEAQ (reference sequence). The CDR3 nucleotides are TGTGCCAGCAGTCGAGGGGGGAGTCTGACCGGGGAGCTGTTTTTT. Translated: CASSRGGSLTGELFF.

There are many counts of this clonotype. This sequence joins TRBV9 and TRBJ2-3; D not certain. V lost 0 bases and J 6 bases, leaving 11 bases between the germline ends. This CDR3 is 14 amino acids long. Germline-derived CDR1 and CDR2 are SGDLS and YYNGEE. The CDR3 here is CASSVVPVPDTQYF. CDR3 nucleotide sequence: TGTGCCAGCAGCGTAGTACCGGTCCCGGATACGCAGTATTTT.

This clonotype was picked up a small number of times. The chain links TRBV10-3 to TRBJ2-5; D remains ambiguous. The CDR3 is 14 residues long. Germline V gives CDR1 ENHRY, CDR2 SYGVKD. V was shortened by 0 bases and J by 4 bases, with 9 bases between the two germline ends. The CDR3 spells CAISESGTLETQYF. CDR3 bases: TGTGCCATCAGTGAGTCGGGAACCCTAGAGACCCAGTACTTC.

The CDR3 here is CASRPPVSGANVLTF. Here the CDR3 DNA reads TGTGCCAGCAGACCCCCTGTCTCTGGGGCCAACGTCCTGACTTTC. The chain couples TRBV6-6 to TRBJ2-6; D remains unclear. Germline V gene sequence: CDR1 MNHNY, CDR2 SVGAGI (reference sequence). V lost 6 bases and J 0 bases, leaving 9 bases between the germline ends. The CDR3 extends over 15 amino acids.

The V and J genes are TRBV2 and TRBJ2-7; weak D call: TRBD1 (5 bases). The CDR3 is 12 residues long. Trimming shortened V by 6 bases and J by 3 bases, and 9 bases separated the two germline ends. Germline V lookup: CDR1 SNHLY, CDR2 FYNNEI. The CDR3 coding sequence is TGTGCCAGCAGCCCAGGGCTCTACGAGCAGTACGTC. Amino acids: CASSPGLYEQYV.

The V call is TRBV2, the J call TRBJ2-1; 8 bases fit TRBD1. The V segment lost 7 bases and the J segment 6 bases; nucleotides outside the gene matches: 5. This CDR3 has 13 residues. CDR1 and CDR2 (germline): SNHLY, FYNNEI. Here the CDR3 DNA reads TGTGCCAGCATCAGACAGGGGATCAATGAGCAGTTCTTC. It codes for CASIRQGINEQFF.

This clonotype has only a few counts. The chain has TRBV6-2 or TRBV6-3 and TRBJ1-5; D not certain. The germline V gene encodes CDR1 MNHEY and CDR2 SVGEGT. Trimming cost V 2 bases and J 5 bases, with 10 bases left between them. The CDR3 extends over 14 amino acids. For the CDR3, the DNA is TGTGCCAGCAGTTACACGAGCGGCCATCAGCCCCAGCATTTT. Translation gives CASSYTSGHQPQHF.

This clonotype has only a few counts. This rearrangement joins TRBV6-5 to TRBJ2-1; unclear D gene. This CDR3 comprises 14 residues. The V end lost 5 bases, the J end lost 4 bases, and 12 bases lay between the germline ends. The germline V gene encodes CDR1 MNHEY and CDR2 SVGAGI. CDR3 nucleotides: TGTGCCAGCAGTCCCGGTTACGGATACAATGAGCAGTTCTTC. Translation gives CASSPGYGYNEQFF.

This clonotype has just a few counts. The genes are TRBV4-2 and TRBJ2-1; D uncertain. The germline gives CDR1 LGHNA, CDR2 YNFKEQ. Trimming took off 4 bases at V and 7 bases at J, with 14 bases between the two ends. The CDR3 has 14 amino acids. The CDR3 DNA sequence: TGTGCCAGCAGCCTTGCTAACTTGGGGAATGAGCAGTTCTTC. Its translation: CASSLANLGNEQFF.

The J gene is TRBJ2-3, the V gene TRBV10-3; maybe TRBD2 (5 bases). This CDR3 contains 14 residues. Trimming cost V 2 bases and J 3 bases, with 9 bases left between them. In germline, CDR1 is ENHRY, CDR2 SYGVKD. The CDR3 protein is CAISETTGTDTQYF. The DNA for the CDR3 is TGTGCCATCAGTGAGACCACGGGGACAGATACGCAGTATTTT.

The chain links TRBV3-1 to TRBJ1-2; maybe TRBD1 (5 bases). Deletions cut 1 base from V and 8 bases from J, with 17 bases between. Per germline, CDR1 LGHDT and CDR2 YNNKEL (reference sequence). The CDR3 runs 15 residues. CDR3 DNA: TGTGCCAGCAGCCAAGTCCTTCGGAGGGGAGGCGGCTACACCTTC. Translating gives CASSQVLRRGGGYTF.

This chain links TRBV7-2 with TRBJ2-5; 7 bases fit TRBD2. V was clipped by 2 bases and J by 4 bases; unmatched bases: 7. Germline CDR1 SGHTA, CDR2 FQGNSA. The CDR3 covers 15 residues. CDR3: CASSLIWRGRETQYF. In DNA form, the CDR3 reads TGTGCCAGCAGCTTAATCTGGCGGGGGAGAGAGACCCAGTACTTC.

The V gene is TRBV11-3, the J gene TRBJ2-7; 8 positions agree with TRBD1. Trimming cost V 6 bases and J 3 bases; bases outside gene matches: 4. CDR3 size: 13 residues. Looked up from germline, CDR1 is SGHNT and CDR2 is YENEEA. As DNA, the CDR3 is TGTGCCAGCAGTTTGGGACAGGACTACGAGCAGTACGTC. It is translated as CASSLGQDYEQYV.

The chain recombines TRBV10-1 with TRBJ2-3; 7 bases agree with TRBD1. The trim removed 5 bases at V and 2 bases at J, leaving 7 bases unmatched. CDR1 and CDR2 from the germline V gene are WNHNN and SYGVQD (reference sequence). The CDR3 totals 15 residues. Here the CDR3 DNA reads TGCGCCAGCAGTTCTACAGGGGTCAACACAGATACGCAGTATTTT. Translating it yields CASSSTGVNTDTQYF.

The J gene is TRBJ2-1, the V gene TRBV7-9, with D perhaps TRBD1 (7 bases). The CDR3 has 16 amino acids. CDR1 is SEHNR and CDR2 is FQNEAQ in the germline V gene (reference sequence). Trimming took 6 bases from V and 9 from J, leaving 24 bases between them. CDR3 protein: CASSSPDREDEGEQFF. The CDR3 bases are TGTGCCAGCAGTTCCCCCGACAGGGAGGATGAAGGTGAGCAGTTCTTC.

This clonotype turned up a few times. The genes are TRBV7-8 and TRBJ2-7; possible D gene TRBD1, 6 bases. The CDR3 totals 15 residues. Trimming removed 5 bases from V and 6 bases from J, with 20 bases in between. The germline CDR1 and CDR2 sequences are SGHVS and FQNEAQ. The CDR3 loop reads CASSQSRDTPPEQYV. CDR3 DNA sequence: TGTGCCAGCAGCCAGAGCCGGGACACCCCGCCCGAGCAGTACGTC.

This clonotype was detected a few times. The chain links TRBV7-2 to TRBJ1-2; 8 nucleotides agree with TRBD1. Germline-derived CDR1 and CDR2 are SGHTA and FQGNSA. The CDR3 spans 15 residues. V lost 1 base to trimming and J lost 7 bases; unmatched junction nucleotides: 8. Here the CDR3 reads CASSLGGTGTSGYTF. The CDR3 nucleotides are TGTGCCAGCAGCTTAGGAGGGACAGGAACAAGTGGCTACACCTTC. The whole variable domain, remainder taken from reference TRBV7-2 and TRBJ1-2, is GAGVSQSPSNKVTEKGKDVELRCDPISGHTALYWYRQSLGQGLEFLIYFQGNSAPDKSGLPSDRFSAERTGGSVSTLTIQRTQQEDSAVYLCASSLGGTGTSGYTFGSGTRLTVV.

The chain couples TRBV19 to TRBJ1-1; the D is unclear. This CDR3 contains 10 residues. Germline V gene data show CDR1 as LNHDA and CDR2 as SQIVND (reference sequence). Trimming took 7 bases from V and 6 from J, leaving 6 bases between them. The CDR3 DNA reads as TGTGCCAGTAAAAGCGCTGAAGCTTTCTTT. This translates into CASKSAEAFF. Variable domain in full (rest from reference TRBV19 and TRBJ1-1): DGGITQSPKYLFRKEGQNVTLSCEQNLNHDAMYWYRQDPGQGLRLIYYSQIVNDFQKGDIAEGYSVSREKKESFPLTVTSAQKNPTAFYLCASKSAEAFFGQGTRLTVV.

DNA for the CDR3: TGCAGTGCTAGAGATGCCGGGGGGGGAGAGACCCAGTACTTC. Translated, it gives CSARDAGGGETQYF. The chain is built from TRBV20-1 and TRBJ2-5; 8 bases fit TRBD2. The junction had 4 bases not matched to a gene; V was cut back by 0 bases and J by 4 bases. The CDR3 is made up of 14 amino acids. From germline, CDR1 is DFQATT and CDR2 SNEGSKA (reference sequence).

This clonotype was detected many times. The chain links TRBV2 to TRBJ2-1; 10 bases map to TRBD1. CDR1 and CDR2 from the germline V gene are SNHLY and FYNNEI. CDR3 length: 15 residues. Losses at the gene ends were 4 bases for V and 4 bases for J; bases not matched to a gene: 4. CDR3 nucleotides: TGTGCCAGCAGTGGCCCGGGACAGGGGTACAATGAGCAGTTCTTC. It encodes CASSGPGQGYNEQFF.

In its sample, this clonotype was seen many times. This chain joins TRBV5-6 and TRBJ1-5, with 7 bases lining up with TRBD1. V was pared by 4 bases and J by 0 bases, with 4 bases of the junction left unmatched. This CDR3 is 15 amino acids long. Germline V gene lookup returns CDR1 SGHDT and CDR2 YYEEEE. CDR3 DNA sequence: TGTGCCAGCAGCATGGGACAGATTAGCAATCAGCCCCAGCATTTT. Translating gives CASSMGQISNQPQHF.

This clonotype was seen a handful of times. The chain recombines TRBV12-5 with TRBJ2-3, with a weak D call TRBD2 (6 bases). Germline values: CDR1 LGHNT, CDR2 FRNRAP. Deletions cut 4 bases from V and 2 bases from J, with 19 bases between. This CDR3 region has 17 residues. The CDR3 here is CASGWAEGLPITDTQYF. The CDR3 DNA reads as TGTGCTAGTGGTTGGGCCGAGGGACTTCCCATCACAGATACGCAGTATTTT.